A selection of T cell receptor beta chains follows, all from one sample in a study of CD8 T cells in ankylosing spondylitis. TCRdb re-called the 5' RACE reads with MiXCR, one entry per CDR3 protein. The sample holds approximately 400,000 distinct CDR3 sequences, roughly 15% seen once. Specimen: blood, either unsorted or a sorted T cell fraction (not recorded which). The receptors shown here come from a male donor with ankylosing spondylitis. The CDR3 runs from the conserved cysteine through the conserved F or W. The order of the fields is D gene, clone size, J gene, V gene, CDR3 protein, CDR3 DNA. D genes are given only for firm matches. Size is omitted from some rows. Given values are once, few, many or a class for expanded clones.

TRBD2	few	TRBJ2-5	TRBV5-5	CASSPGLASGQETQYF	TGTGCCAGCAGTCCCGGCCTGGCTAGCGGCCAAGAGACCCAGTACTTC
-	-	TRBJ1-1	TRBV20-1	CSAPAGIGNTEAFF	TGCAGTGCCCCAGCCGGAATCGGGAACACTGAAGCTTTCTTT
TRBD1	few	TRBJ1-4	TRBV5-4	CASSRDRIATNEKLFF	TGTGCCAGCAGCCGGGACAGGATAGCAACTAATGAAAAACTGTTTTTT
TRBD1	many	TRBJ1-6	TRBV5-1	CASSPEPGTGNSPLHF	TGCGCCAGCAGCCCCGAACCCGGGACAGGGAATTCACCCCTCCACTTT
-	-	TRBJ2-5	TRBV7-3	CASSPKPSLMGETQYF	TGTGCCAGCAGCCCAAAACCTAGCCTTATGGGTGAGACCCAGTACTTC
TRBD2	-	TRBJ2-3	TRBV4-3	CASSQEGLALPGTQYF	TGCGCCAGCAGCCAAGAGGGACTAGCGCTCCCCGGGACGCAGTATTTT
-	-	TRBJ1-1	TRBV12-3/TRBV12-4	CASASKGQKTSLAFF	TGTGCCAGCGCCTCTAAAGGACAGAAAACTTCCCTAGCTTTCTTT
-	few	TRBJ1-1	TRBV7-2	CASSLDSGGTEAFF	TGTGCCAGCAGCTTAGATTCAGGCGGCACTGAAGCTTTCTTT
-	-	TRBJ1-5	TRBV6-1	CASSAMSQGYQPQHF	TGTGCCAGCAGTGCTATGTCACAGGGTTATCAGCCCCAGCATTTT
TRBD2	-	TRBJ2-5	TRBV12-3/TRBV12-4	CASSSPLAGGETQYF	TGTGCCAGCAGTTCTCCACTAGCGGGGGGAGAGACCCAGTACTTC
-	-	TRBJ2-3	TRBV7-8	CASSLATGPGTDTQYF	TGTGCCAGCAGCTTAGCGACGGGACCCGGCACAGATACGCAGTATTTT
-	few	TRBJ2-3	TRBV5-4	CASSRRNTDTQYF	TGTGCCAGCAGTAGACGGAACACAGATACGCAGTATTTT
TRBD2	many	TRBJ2-1	TRBV20-1	CSARPATSANNEQFF	TGCAGTGCTAGACCCGCGACTAGCGCCAACAATGAGCAGTTCTTC
-	-	TRBJ2-3	TRBV6-1	CASSEAGLGTQYF	TGTGCCAGCAGTGAAGCAGGGTTAGGTACGCAGTATTTT
-	-	TRBJ1-3	TRBV15	CATSRGGAAGNTIYF	TGTGCCACCAGCAGAGGTGGGGCAGCTGGAAACACCATATATTTT
TRBD1	many	TRBJ1-5	TRBV5-1	CASSLGDSSNQPQHF	TGCGCCAGCAGCTTGGGGGACAGCTCCAATCAGCCCCAGCATTTT
TRBD1	-	TRBJ2-1	TRBV7-2	CASSLSTGGGHEQFF	TGTGCCAGCAGCTTATCGACAGGGGGAGGACATGAGCAGTTCTTC
-	few	TRBJ2-7	TRBV3-1	CASSQDPGRGQVNYEQYF	TGTGCCAGCAGCCAAGACCCCGGCCGGGGGCAAGTGAACTACGAGCAGTACTTC
-	few	TRBJ2-7	TRBV5-1	CASSTWGSSSYEQYF	TGCGCCAGCAGCACCTGGGGGTCGAGCTCCTACGAGCAGTACTTC
TRBD1	-	TRBJ1-2	TRBV10-3	CAISERGGTGDGYTF	TGTGCCATCAGTGAGCGCGGAGGGACAGGGGACGGCTACACCTTC
-	many	TRBJ2-3	TRBV12-3/TRBV12-4	CASSFSTDTQYF	TGTGCCAGCAGTTTCAGCACAGATACGCAGTATTTT
-	-	TRBJ1-1	TRBV20-1	CRRGARADTEAFF	TGCAGAAGAGGGGCCAGGGCGGACACTGAAGCTTTCTTT